This T cell receptor beta chain appears in the sequencing data of a study of cytomegalovirus exposure and HLA in healthy donors. Study-level results: In an earlier analysis, about 87% or about 30%: the productive usage of most TCR beta V segments. Reports state that TCR beta sequences accurately predicted most subjects' HLA-A and HLA-B alleles.

Trimming pared 5 bases from V and 0 bases from J, leaving 11 bases between. Germline values: CDR1 MNHEY, CDR2 SMNVEV (reference sequence). The CDR3 consists of 16 residues. PCR amplification relied on 60 Vbeta primers (plus 13 Jbeta primers). The repertoire was sequenced with immunoSEQ multiplex PCR; TCRdb's copy has only in-frame clones and lacks some. The table includes 100,000 to 150,000 clones, over 65% detected once. Note on this clone: Antigen specificity is unknown.

Sequenced material: PBMCs. This TCR was sampled from a man in his forties in good health and CMV-seropositive. This sequence joins TRBV27 and TRBJ1-6, with a tentative D call TRBD1 (5 bases). CDR3 sequence reads: CASSTRRVSYNSPLHF. The CDR3 bases are TGTGCCAGCAGTACCCGCAGGGTCTCCTATAATTCACCCCTCCACTTT.